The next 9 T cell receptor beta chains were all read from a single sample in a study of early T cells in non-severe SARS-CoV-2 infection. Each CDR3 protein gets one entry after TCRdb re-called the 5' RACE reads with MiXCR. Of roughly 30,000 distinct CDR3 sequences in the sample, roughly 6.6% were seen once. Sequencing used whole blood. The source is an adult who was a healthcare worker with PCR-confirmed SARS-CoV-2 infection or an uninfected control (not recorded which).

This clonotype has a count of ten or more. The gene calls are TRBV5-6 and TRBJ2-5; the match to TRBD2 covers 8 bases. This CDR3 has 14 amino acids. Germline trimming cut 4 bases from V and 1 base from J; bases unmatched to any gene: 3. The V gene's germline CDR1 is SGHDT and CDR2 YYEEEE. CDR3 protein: CASSTGGVQETQYF. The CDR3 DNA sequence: TGTGCCAGCAGCACGGGAGGGGTCCAAGAGACCCAGTACTTC.

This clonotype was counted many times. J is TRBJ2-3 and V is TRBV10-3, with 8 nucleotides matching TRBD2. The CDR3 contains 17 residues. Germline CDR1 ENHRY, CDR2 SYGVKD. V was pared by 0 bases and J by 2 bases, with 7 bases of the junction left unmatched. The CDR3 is CAISESVSGTTTDTQYF. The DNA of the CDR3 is TGTGCCATCAGTGAGTCGGTTAGCGGGACCACCACAGATACGCAGTATTTT.

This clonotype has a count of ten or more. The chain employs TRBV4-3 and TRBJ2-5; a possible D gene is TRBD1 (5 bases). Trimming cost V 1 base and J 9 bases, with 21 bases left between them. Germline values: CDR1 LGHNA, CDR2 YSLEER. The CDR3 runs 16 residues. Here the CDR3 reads CASSQASQGAGMAQYF. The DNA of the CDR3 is TGCGCCAGCAGCCAAGCAAGTCAAGGGGCAGGCATGGCCCAGTACTTC.

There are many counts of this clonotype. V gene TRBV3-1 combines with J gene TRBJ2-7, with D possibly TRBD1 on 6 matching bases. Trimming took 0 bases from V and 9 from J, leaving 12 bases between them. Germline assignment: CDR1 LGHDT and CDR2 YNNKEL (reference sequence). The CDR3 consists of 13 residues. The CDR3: CASSQEVQGWQYF. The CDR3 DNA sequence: TGTGCCAGCAGCCAAGAGGTGCAGGGGTGGCAGTACTTC.

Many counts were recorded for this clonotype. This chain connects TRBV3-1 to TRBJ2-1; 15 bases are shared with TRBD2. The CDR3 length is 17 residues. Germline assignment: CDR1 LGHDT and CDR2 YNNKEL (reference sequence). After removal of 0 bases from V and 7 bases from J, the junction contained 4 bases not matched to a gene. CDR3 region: CASSQDYGLAGGNEQFF. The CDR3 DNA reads TGTGCCAGCAGCCAAGATTACGGACTAGCGGGAGGGAATGAGCAGTTCTTC.

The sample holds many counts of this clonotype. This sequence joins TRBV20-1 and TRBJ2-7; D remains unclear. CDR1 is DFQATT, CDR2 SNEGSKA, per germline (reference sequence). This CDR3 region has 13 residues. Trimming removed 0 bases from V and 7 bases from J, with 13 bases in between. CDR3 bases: TGCAGTGCTAGAGATCTCCCCTTTGGGGAGCAGTACTTC. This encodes CSARDLPFGEQYF.

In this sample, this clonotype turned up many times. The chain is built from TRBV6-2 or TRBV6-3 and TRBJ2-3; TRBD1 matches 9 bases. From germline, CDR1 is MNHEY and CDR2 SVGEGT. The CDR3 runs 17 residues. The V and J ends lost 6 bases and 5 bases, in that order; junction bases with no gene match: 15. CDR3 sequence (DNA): TGTGCCAGCAGGGAGACAGGGGGAAGCCTTCGCGGAGATACGCAGTATTTT. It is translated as CASRETGGSLRGDTQYF.

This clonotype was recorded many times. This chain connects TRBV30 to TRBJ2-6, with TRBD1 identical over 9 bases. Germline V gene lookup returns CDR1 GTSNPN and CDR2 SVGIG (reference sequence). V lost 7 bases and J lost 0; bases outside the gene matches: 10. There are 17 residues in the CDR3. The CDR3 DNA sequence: TGTGCCTCGAAGGGACAGGGATTACCCTCTGGGGCCAACGTCCTGACTTTC. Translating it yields CASKGQGLPSGANVLTF.

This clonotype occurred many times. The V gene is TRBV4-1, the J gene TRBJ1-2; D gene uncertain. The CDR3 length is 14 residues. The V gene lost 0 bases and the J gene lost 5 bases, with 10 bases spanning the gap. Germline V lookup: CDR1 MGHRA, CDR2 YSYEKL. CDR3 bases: TGCGCCAGCAGCCAAGAGAGAGAGAGGTATGGCTACACCTTC. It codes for CASSQERERYGYTF.